This TCR beta chain stems from a study of TIL therapy for anti-PD-1-resistant metastatic lung cancer. The CDR3 spans 10 residues. The germline CDR1 and CDR2 sequences are MNHEY and SMNVEV (reference sequence). The V end lost 8 bases, the J end lost 2 bases, and 4 bases lay between the germline ends. The libraries were made with immunoSEQ v3. Measured with immunoSEQ multiplex PCR; TCRdb has only the in-frame clones, and not every one. The table records tens of thousands of clones, about 60% of them present only once. The sample holds a few counts of this clone. Antigen: not known. Time point: pre-treatment sample, taken before nivolumab and TIL therapy. Most excised metastases sampled were pleural nodules or supraclavicular lymph nodes. Study-wide findings and caveats: Many TIL product clones were absent from baseline tumor, suggesting clonal contraction. Treatment-naive, never-smoker and oncogene-addicted patients were overrepresented in this highly selected cohort.

The receptor was derived from a woman aged 30 to 85 with non-small cell lung cancer. Source: tumor tissue, taken at baseline. V and J are TRBV27 and TRBJ2-7, with D hard to call. The chain's CDR3 is CASPTYEQYF. In nucleotides, the CDR3 is TGTGCCAGCCCGACCTACGAGCAGTACTTC.